The clone carrying this T cell receptor (beta chain) turned up a few times. Its target is unknown. Trimming took off 4 bases at V and 11 bases at J, with 17 bases between the two ends. Germline V gene lookup returns CDR1 MNHNY and CDR2 SVGAGI (reference sequence). The CDR3 spans 13 residues. This entry is derived from a study of T-cell memory formation after mild COVID-19. Study in general: TCR clusters were largely donor specific. Whole-study results and caveats: Researchers report contracting CD4+ clones mostly in CM and EM, with CD8+ clones in EMRA. Clones that shrank (day 15 to 85) were balanced CD4/CD8, whereas later expanders leaned CD4+.

Each CDR3 protein gets one entry after TCRdb re-called the 5' RACE reads with MiXCR. Counted here are 250,000 or so distinct CDR3 sequences, roughly 18% occurring once; the ten biggest clones make up roughly 23%. The material sequenced was PBMCs or a T cell subset sorted from them (not recorded which). The sequence came from a young man who had mild COVID-19 (a few samples of this study predate the infection). Cell type and time point are not known. This rearrangement joins TRBV6-6 to TRBJ1-1; D gene unclear. The CDR3 spells CASSSSLGSGAFF. CDR3 coding DNA: TGTGCCAGCAGTTCCAGTTTGGGGTCGGGCGCTTTCTTT.